The 30 T cell receptor beta chains below come from one sample, sequenced in a study of radiotherapy plus CTLA-4 blockade in lung cancer. Here immunoSEQ multiplex PCR was the method, and the copy in TCRdb shows in-frame clones only, minus some. This table has tens of thousands of clones, 77% appearing once. The sequencing here drew on peripheral blood, taken from a patient treated with radiotherapy plus ipilimumab. The receptor source for this set is a human donor with non-small cell lung cancer whose response to radiotherapy plus ipilimumab could not be evaluated.

The chain recombines TRBV29-1 with TRBJ1-2; D not resolved. Germline CDR1 reads SQVTM; CDR2 reads ANQGSEA. Trimming left V 7 bases short and J 3 bases short, with 15 bases between. CDR3 length: 13 amino acids. The CDR3 sequence is CSADSVGYYGYTF. DNA for the CDR3: TGCAGCGCCGACTCGGTAGGATACTATGGCTACACCTTC.

The chain combines TRBV27 with TRBJ2-7, with D perhaps matching TRBD1 (5 bases). V was shortened by 5 bases and J by 7 bases, with 12 bases between the two germline ends. Germline V gene data show CDR1 as MNHEY and CDR2 as SMNVEV (reference sequence). The CDR3 extends over 12 amino acids. The CDR3 DNA reads TGTGCCAGCAGTACTGGGGCGTGGGAGCAGTACTTC. It yields the protein CASSTGAWEQYF.

The CDR3 nucleotides are TGTGCCAGCAGCTTAGTGCCTAGCAGAGATTTACCCTACGAGCAGTACTTC. Its translation: CASSLVPSRDLPYEQYF. The genes are TRBV7-8 and TRBJ2-7, with a weak D call TRBD2 (5 bases). This CDR3 contains 17 residues. V gave up 1 base and J gave up 2 bases, with 18 bases separating them. Germline V lookup: CDR1 SGHVS, CDR2 FQNEAQ. Full variable domain (outside the CDR3, taken from reference TRBV7-8 and TRBJ2-7): GAGVSQSPRYKVAKRGQDVALRCDPISGHVSLFWYQQALGQGPEFLTYFQNEAQLDKSGLPSDRFFAERPEGSVSTLKIQRTQQEDSAVYLCASSLVPSRDLPYEQYFGPGTRLTVT.

The V call is TRBV5-6, the J call TRBJ1-5; D possibly corresponds to TRBD1 (6 bases). This CDR3 spans 16 amino acids. V was pared by 1 base and J by 3 bases, with 14 bases between. Per germline, CDR1 SGHDT and CDR2 YYEEEE. DNA of the CDR3: TGTGCCAGCAGCTTGTGGGGGGGGCAGCTCAATCAGCCCCAGCATTTT. Translated: CASSLWGGQLNQPQHF. Using reference TRBV5-6 and TRBJ1-5 for the parts outside the CDR3, the full variable domain is DAGVTQSPTHLIKTRGQQVTLRCSPKSGHDTVSWYQQALGQGPQFIFQYYEEEERQRGNFPDRFSGHQFPNYSSELNVNALLLGDSALYLCASSLWGGQLNQPQHFGDGTRLSIL.

The chain recombines TRBV11-2 with TRBJ2-7; 8 nucleotides agree with TRBD2. Germline CDR1 reads SGHAT; CDR2 reads FQNNGV. The V gene end was trimmed by 5 bases and the J gene end by 5 bases; junction bases not matched to a gene: 8. This CDR3 spans 14 amino acids. CDR3 in amino acids: CASSPVGGANEQYF. The CDR3 DNA follows: TGTGCCAGCAGCCCCGTCGGGGGGGCTAACGAGCAGTACTTC.

DNA for the CDR3: TGCAGCGCTAAACAGGGCCCCGCGTACGAGCAGTACTTC. Encoded protein: CSAKQGPAYEQYF. J is TRBJ2-7 and V is TRBV29-1; tentative D call: TRBD1 (6 bases). With 7 bases removed from V and 4 bases from J, the gap between germline ends came to 17 bases. Germline V lookup: CDR1 SQVTM, CDR2 ANQGSEA. This CDR3 comprises 13 residues.

The rearrangement links TRBV11-2 to TRBJ2-7; D is perhaps TRBD1 (6 bases). V lost 3 bases, J lost 0 bases, and 9 bases lay in between. CDR3 size: 14 residues. CDR1 and CDR2 from the germline V gene are SGHAT and FQNNGV. CDR3 residues: CASSLVQGSYEQYF. Written as DNA, the CDR3 is TGTGCCAGCAGCTTGGTACAGGGCTCCTACGAGCAGTACTTC.

This chain connects TRBV7-8 to TRBJ2-7, with a tentative D call TRBD2 (6 bases). Germline values: CDR1 SGHVS, CDR2 FQNEAQ. The CDR3 totals 16 residues. Trimming took off 2 bases at V and 2 bases at J, with 16 bases between the two ends. The DNA for the CDR3 is TGTGCCAGCAGCTTACCCCTCGGGAGCGATACCTACGAGCAGTACTTC. Its protein product is CASSLPLGSDTYEQYF.

J is TRBJ2-5 and V is TRBV2, with 10 bases matching TRBD2. The CDR3 runs 17 residues. Germline CDR1 and CDR2: SNHLY and FYNNEI. J was trimmed by 5 bases and V by 3 bases; bases with no gene match: 12. For the CDR3, the DNA is TGTGCCAGCAGTGATTACACGCTAGCGGGAGAAAAGGAGACCCAGTACTTC. This translates into CASSDYTLAGEKETQYF.

The chain recombines TRBV11-2 with TRBJ1-2; D gene unclear. V lost 10 bases, J lost 5 bases, and 17 bases lay in between. This CDR3 contains 13 residues. CDR1 and CDR2 (germline): SGHAT, FQNNGV. The CDR3 here is CATLQPRGYGYTF. DNA for the CDR3: TGTGCCACTCTACAGCCGAGAGGGTATGGCTACACCTTC. Full variable domain (outside the CDR3, taken from reference TRBV11-2 and TRBJ1-2): EAGVAQSPRYKIIEKRQSVAFWCNPISGHATLYWYQQILGQGPKLLIQFQNNGVVDDSQLPKDRFSAERLKGVDSTLKIQPAKLEDSAVYLCATLQPRGYGYTFGSGTRLTVV.

This clone turned up a few times. The V gene is TRBV29-1, the J gene TRBJ2-7; the match to TRBD1 covers 9 bases. The V segment lost 6 bases and the J segment 4 bases; nucleotides outside the gene matches: 4. From germline, CDR1 is SQVTM and CDR2 ANQGSEA. This CDR3 region has 12 residues. The CDR3 here is CSVRDREYEQYF. In DNA, the CDR3 is TGCAGCGTCCGGGACAGGGAGTACGAGCAGTACTTC.

Within the sample, this clone is medium-sized. The chain uses TRBV28 and TRBJ1-1, with 9 bases identical to TRBD1. CDR3 length: 14 amino acids. Germline CDR1 reads MDHEN; CDR2 reads SYDVKM. J was trimmed by 1 base and V by 3 bases; bases with no gene match: 0. The CDR3 protein is CASSLGQGNTEAFF. CDR3 nucleotide sequence: TGTGCCAGCAGTTTGGGACAGGGGAACACTGAAGCTTTCTTT. Based on the CDR3 plus reference TRBV28 and TRBJ1-1, the full variable domain is DVKVTQSSRYLVKRTGEKVFLECVQDMDHENMFWYRQDPGLGLRLIYFSYDVKMKEKGDIPEGYSVSREKKERFSLILESASTNQTSMYLCASSLGQGNTEAFFGQGTRLTVV.

This sequence joins TRBV7-2 and TRBJ2-2; TRBD2 is a possible D gene (6 bases). This CDR3 comprises 17 residues. Trimming took off 5 bases at V and 1 base at J, with 17 bases between the two ends. The germline CDR1 and CDR2 sequences are SGHTA and FQGNSA. CDR3 amino acids: CASSPKVGGGNTGELFF. DNA for the CDR3: TGTGCCAGCAGCCCTAAGGTGGGGGGAGGGAACACCGGGGAGCTGTTTTTT. The whole variable domain, remainder taken from reference TRBV7-2 and TRBJ2-2, is GAGVSQSPSNKVTEKGKDVELRCDPISGHTALYWYRQSLGQGLEFLIYFQGNSAPDKSGLPSDRFSAERTGGSVSTLTIQRTQQEDSAVYLCASSPKVGGGNTGELFFGEGSRLTVL.

The chain uses TRBV18 and TRBJ2-5; TRBD1 might be the D (6 bases). Trimming took 4 bases from V and 2 from J, leaving 14 bases between them. This CDR3 has 15 residues. Looked up from germline, CDR1 is KGHSH and CDR2 is LQKENI. CDR3 amino acids: CASSHDRLKQETQYF. As DNA, the CDR3 is TGTGCCAGCTCACACGACAGGCTTAAACAAGAGACCCAGTACTTC.

V gene TRBV7-9 combines with J gene TRBJ2-7, with 9 nucleotides matching TRBD2. J gave up 5 bases and V 5 bases, and 10 bases lay outside the gene matches. This CDR3 has 15 amino acids. Germline CDR1 reads SEHNR; CDR2 reads FQNEAQ (reference sequence). The CDR3 DNA reads as TGTGCCAGCAGCCTAGGAGGTAGCGGGAGCCACGAGCAGTACTTC. Amino acid sequence: CASSLGGSGSHEQYF.

This clone is medium-sized by share. V and J are TRBV4-3 and TRBJ1-4; no clear D. Trimming stripped 0 bases from V and 0 bases from J, with 8 bases between. Germline V lookup: CDR1 LGHNA, CDR2 YSLEER. The CDR3 length is 16 residues. The CDR3 DNA reads TGCGCCAGCAGCCAAGAGGACTTTCCAACTAATGAAAAACTGTTTTTT. It codes for CASSQEDFPTNEKLFF.

V usage is TRBV7-8 and J usage is TRBJ2-1; TRBD2 matches at 7 bases. The germline gives CDR1 SGHVS, CDR2 FQNEAQ. With 2 bases clipped from V and 0 bases from J, the junction kept 4 bases outside the gene matches. CDR3 length: 16 amino acids. CDR3 sequence (DNA): TGTGCCAGCAGCTTATTCGGCGGGAGCTCCTACAATGAGCAGTTCTTC. Amino acid sequence: CASSLFGGSSYNEQFF.

The table lists this clone with a few counts. The genes are TRBV4-3 and TRBJ1-3; TRBD1 is a possible D gene (6 bases). The V end lost 0 bases, the J end lost 8 bases, and 20 bases lay between the germline ends. Germline CDR1 reads LGHNA; CDR2 reads YSLEER. The CDR3 consists of 17 residues. As DNA, the CDR3 is TGCGCCAGCAGCCAAGATTTGACAGGTCCTCAAGGAGACACCATATATTTT. It translates to CASSQDLTGPQGDTIYF.

This chain joins TRBV6-1 and TRBJ2-3, with 9 bases matching TRBD2. The CDR3 consists of 17 residues. Trimming at V came to 1 base and at J to 7 bases, leaving 12 bases not matched to a gene. CDR1 is MNHNS, CDR2 SASEGT, per germline. As DNA, the CDR3 is TGTGCCAGCAGTGAAGAGTCGCGGGGGGGCTATACCAATACGCAGTATTTT. This gives the protein CASSEESRGGYTNTQYF.

The chain uses TRBV4-3 and TRBJ1-1; the D gene is possibly TRBD1 (5 bases). The CDR3 has 15 residues. V gave up 0 bases and J gave up 3 bases, with 11 bases separating them. Germline CDR1 reads LGHNA; CDR2 reads YSLEER. In nucleotides, the CDR3 is TGCGCCAGCAGCCAAGAGGACCGGGGGGACACTGAAGCTTTCTTT. This encodes CASSQEDRGDTEAFF.

This chain uses TRBV5-8 with TRBJ1-1, with D hard to call. V was clipped by 1 base and J by 2 bases, with 12 bases between them. This CDR3 contains 15 residues. The germline V gene encodes CDR1 SGHTS and CDR2 YDEGEE. In DNA form, the CDR3 reads TGTGCCAGCAGCTTGCCCGGTGGGCGAAACACTGAAGCTTTCTTT. Amino acids: CASSLPGGRNTEAFF.

This clone has more than one count but fewer than ten. V usage is TRBV7-7 and J usage is TRBJ2-1, with 11 positions matching TRBD2. Trimming removed 2 bases from V and 8 bases from J; junction bases left unmatched: 5. Germline CDR1 SSHAT, CDR2 FNYEAQ (reference sequence). This CDR3 contains 15 residues. This CDR3 is CASSLSSGGADEQFF. In DNA form, the CDR3 reads TGTGCCAGCAGCTTAAGTAGCGGGGGGGCCGATGAGCAGTTCTTC. Together with reference TRBV7-7 and TRBJ2-1, the CDR3 gives the full variable domain: GAGVSQSPRYKVTKRGQDVTLRCDPISSHATLYWYQQALGQGPEFLTYFNYEAQPDKSGLPSDRFSAERPEGSISTLTIQRTEQRDSAMYRCASSLSSGGADEQFFGPGTRLTVL.

The rearrangement uses TRBV5-6 and TRBJ1-1, with D unclear. The CDR3 extends over 15 amino acids. Per the germline V gene, CDR1 is SGHDT and CDR2 is YYEEEE. Trimming cost V 0 bases and J 1 base, with 10 bases left between them. The CDR3 coding sequence is TGTGCCAGCAGCTTGGGTCCTCGCAGGAACACTGAAGCTTTCTTT. Its translation is CASSLGPRRNTEAFF.

This rearrangement joins TRBV12-5 to TRBJ2-7; TRBD1 matches at 7 bases. The CDR3 runs 16 residues. With 1 base clipped from V and 2 bases from J, the junction kept 8 bases outside the gene matches. The germline V gene has CDR1 LGHNT and CDR2 FRNRAP. For the CDR3, the DNA is TGTGCTAGTGGTTTGGCCCTTTCGACAGGGACCTACGAGCAGTACTTC. This gives the protein CASGLALSTGTYEQYF. Full variable domain (missing parts from reference TRBV12-5 and TRBJ2-7): DARVTQTPRHKVTEMGQEVTMRCQPILGHNTVFWYRQTMMQGLELLAYFRNRAPLDDSGMPKDRFSAEMPDATLATLKIQPSEPRDSAVYFCASGLALSTGTYEQYFGPGTRLTVT.

This chain uses TRBV5-1 with TRBJ2-2; D is ambiguous. The CDR3 sequence is 16 residues long. Trimming shortened V by 0 bases and J by 1 base, and 10 bases separated the two germline ends. Per the germline V gene, CDR1 is SGHRS and CDR2 is YFSETQ. The CDR3 region has the DNA TGCGCCAGCAGCTTGGCCGACACCATGAACACCGGGGAGCTGTTTTTT. This gives the protein CASSLADTMNTGELFF.

The J gene is TRBJ1-5, the V gene TRBV18; D may be TRBD1 (5 bases). The V gene lost 4 bases and the J gene lost 5 bases, with 12 bases spanning the gap. Germline V gene lookup returns CDR1 KGHSH and CDR2 LQKENI. The CDR3 consists of 14 residues. The CDR3 sequence: CASSLLTGDQPQHF. CDR3 nucleotides: TGTGCCAGCTCACTCTTAACGGGGGATCAGCCCCAGCATTTT.

This chain connects TRBV4-3 to TRBJ2-7; D is possibly TRBD2 (5 bases). The CDR3 sequence is 18 residues long. The germline CDR1 and CDR2 sequences are LGHNA and YSLEER. Trimming stripped 2 bases from V and 2 bases from J, with 22 bases between. The chain's CDR3 is CASSQSLGLRAFAYEQYF. DNA of the CDR3: TGCGCCAGCAGCCAAAGTCTCGGTCTGCGGGCCTTCGCCTACGAGCAGTACTTC.

This chain joins TRBV18 and TRBJ1-6; 8 nucleotides agree with TRBD1. V was pared by 3 bases and J by 5 bases, with 3 bases of the junction left unmatched. This CDR3 spans 15 amino acids. Germline V gene lookup returns CDR1 KGHSH and CDR2 LQKENI. The CDR3 DNA is TGTGCCAGCTCACCCCTGGACAGGGATAATTCACCCCTCCACTTT. Protein: CASSPLDRDNSPLHF.

V and J are TRBV29-1 and TRBJ2-7, with D perhaps TRBD1 (5 bases). CDR1 is SQVTM, CDR2 ANQGSEA, per germline. The CDR3 has 13 residues. Deletions cut 7 bases from V and 5 bases from J, with 18 bases between. CDR3 region: CSARVPGLHEQYF. Written as DNA, the CDR3 is TGCAGCGCCAGGGTTCCGGGCCTCCACGAGCAGTACTTC.

V is TRBV19 and J is TRBJ1-2; 7 bases are a match to TRBD1. J lost 6 bases, V lost 6 bases, and 7 bases had no gene match. The CDR3 length is 13 residues. CDR1 and CDR2 (germline): LNHDA, SQIVND (reference sequence). The CDR3 coding sequence is TGTGCCAGTAGCTTCCTCAGGGGGAATGGCTACACCTTC. As protein: CASSFLRGNGYTF.